This TCR beta chain was found in a study of T cell repertoires in cytomegalovirus infection. Looking at the study overall: It can be stated that public TCR beta signatures indicated CMV infection as well as a matching HLA type. Study outcomes and limitations: There were HLA-C-restricted CMV-specific TCR beta clonotypes dominating the ex vivo response. Carriers of CMV plus the relevant HLA were identified by cumulative public TCR beta family frequency.

TCRdb reprocessed the reads with MiXCR, giving one entry per CDR3 protein. Of about 490,000 distinct CDR3 sequences in the sample, 26% were seen once. The CDR3 sequence is 12 residues long. The V end was cut by 3 bases, the J end by 5 bases, with 6 bases between. Looked up from germline, CDR1 is SGHTA and CDR2 is FQGNSA. This clonotype was seen ten or more times. The target antigen is unknown. The sample was PBMCs. The TCR originated in a human donor in good health (CMV status not recorded). Some clones in this sample may be carry-over from other donors' samples. The chain couples TRBV7-2 to TRBJ2-3; no definite D call. DNA of the CDR3: TGTGCCAGCAGCTTCTCCCAAGATACGCAGTATTTT. Translation: CASSFSQDTQYF.